Below, 5 T cell receptor beta chains from the same sample are listed, as sequenced in a study of Tregs in tolerant kidney transplant recipients. TCRdb's table, derived via immunoSEQ multiplex PCR, lists solely in-frame clones and lacks some. The table has 80,000 or so clones, roughly 90% seen once. Recipients received nonmyeloablative bone marrow transplants from related graft donors, with transient mixed chimerism. This specimen consisted of CD4+ T cells from blood (PBMCs), obtained 24 months after the transplant. The receptor set was obtained from a human patient who received a combined kidney and bone marrow transplant. Part of the T cell pool may stem from the graft donor.

The chain uses TRBV7-3 and TRBJ2-2, with D possibly being TRBD1 (6 bases). V dropped 5 bases and J dropped 6 bases, with 28 bases sitting between them. Germline CDR1 is SGHTA and CDR2 is FQGTGA. The CDR3 length is 19 residues. This chain's CDR3 is CASSRSPFRGVGISGELFF. CDR3 nucleotides: TGTGCCAGCAGCCGTAGTCCTTTCAGGGGAGTAGGGATATCCGGGGAGCTGTTTTTT.

V and J are TRBV7-9 and TRBJ2-5; possibly TRBD2 for D (7 bases). The DNA end favors TRBJ2-7, so the J call may be wrong. The germline gives CDR1 SEHNR, CDR2 FQNEAQ (reference sequence). The CDR3 loop spans 12 amino acids. The CDR3 DNA is TGTGCCAGTGGGGGGGGGCTCTACGAGCAGTACTTC. It translates to CASGGGLYEQYF.

The J gene is TRBJ1-1, the V gene TRBV11-3, with a possible D match to TRBD1 (5 bases). This CDR3 is 15 amino acids long. V lost 1 base and J 6 bases, leaving 15 bases between the germline ends. The germline gives CDR1 SGHNT, CDR2 YENEEA. Here the CDR3 DNA reads TGTGCCAGCAGCTTAGGCCAGCGCCCGGGGGCTGAAGCTTTCTTT. It is translated as CASSLGQRPGAEAFF.

V gene TRBV4-3 combines with J gene TRBJ2-5, with 16 bases aligning to TRBD2. This CDR3 spans 16 amino acids. Germline V gene lookup returns CDR1 LGHNA and CDR2 YSLEER. The junction had 4 bases not matched to a gene; V was cut back by 4 bases and J by 5 bases. This CDR3 reads CASSPGLAGGLETQYF. DNA of the CDR3: TGCGCCAGCAGCCCGGGACTAGCGGGGGGGCTGGAGACCCAGTACTTC.

This chain uses TRBV5-8 with TRBJ2-5, with D possibly TRBD1 on 5 matching bases. Germline assignment: CDR1 SGHTS and CDR2 YDEGEE. The CDR3 sequence is 13 residues long. Trimming shortened V by 7 bases and J by 1 base, and 11 bases separated the two germline ends. The CDR3 DNA reads as TGTGCCAGCGACAGCCCGATCCAAGAGACCCAGTACTTC. This encodes CASDSPIQETQYF.